Below, one TCR beta chain is given with its context. In the source study's methods: The authors estimated nucleated cell counts from reference gene primer amplification. Here immunoSEQ multiplex PCR was the method, and the copy in TCRdb shows in-frame clones only, minus some. V, J and clone size reflect that table, while D and trimming were determined from the DNA. The repertoire holds about 300,000 clones, with 87% as singletons. Each participant's cohort was designated according to participant-reported clinical history. CDR3 length: 16 amino acids. Germline CDR1 reads SGDLS; CDR2 reads YYNGEE. The J segment lost 3 bases and the V segment lost 3 bases, leaving 5 bases of the junction unmatched. This entry is derived from a study of blood T cell repertoires in COVID-19.

The TCR comes from a woman in her thirties who had recovered from COVID-19. The chain is built from TRBV9 and TRBJ2-2; 10 bases are shared with TRBD1. The source material was PBMCs or T cells enriched from blood (not recorded which). The DNA for the CDR3 is TGTGCCAGCAGCGGGGGGACAGGGGATGACACCGGGGAGCTGTTTTTT. This gives the protein CASSGGTGDDTGELFF.